The T cell receptor beta chain described here comes from a study of regulatory T cells in long-lasting Graves disease. Stated time point: newly diagnosed GD, antithyroid drugs for less than 3 months. RNA from PBMCs was the source of the TCR library. In building TCR beta libraries, iRepertoire HTBI primers were used together with Arm-PCR of CDR3 regions. TCRdb recomputed calls from the multiplex PCR reads with MiXCR, one row per CDR3 protein. In the table there are approximately 560,000 distinct CDR3 sequences, about 16% of which are singletons. This clonotype turned up a few times. V gave up 6 bases and J gave up 7 bases, with 15 bases separating them. The germline V gene encodes CDR1 MNHNS and CDR2 SASEGT. The CDR3 contains 13 residues. This sample was also put to use in a study of T cells in Graves' hyperthyroidism and ophthalmopathy.

The sample was peripheral blood mononuclear cells (PBMCs), taken at new diagnosis, from a patient treated with antithyroid drugs. J is TRBJ1-2 and V is TRBV6-1; a possible D gene is TRBD1 (6 bases). The TCR was taken from a man between 18 and 29 years old with Graves disease. The CDR3 sequence is CASRALGGIGYTF. The CDR3, as DNA: TGTGCCAGCAGAGCTCTAGGGGGAATTGGCTACACCTTC.